This TCR beta chain stems from a study of breast tumors, draining lymph nodes, adjacent tissues. The table lists this clonotype with many counts. Its cognate antigen is unknown. The junction and the germline gene differ at one end; a read error may be behind it. Study-level results: Compared with lymph nodes, tumors were less diverse; compared with nontumor tissue, more. Data fit most tumor T cells coming from lymph node, expanding in tumor.

From the multiplex PCR reads, TCRdb called clonotypes with MiXCR, one entry per CDR3 protein. The repertoire has a few hundred thousand distinct CDR3 sequences, less than 45% of them found once; the top ten carry 3% to 4%. Per the germline V gene, CDR1 is SEHNR and CDR2 is FQNEAQ (reference sequence). CDR3 length: 15 amino acids. Samples came from axillary lymph nodes draining the breast cancer. What was sequenced was axillary lymph node tissue. This chain connects TRBV7-9 to TRBJ1-2; unclear D gene. The clonotype originates from a female donor with breast cancer. Some clones in this sample may be carry-over from other donors' samples. The CDR3 nucleotides are TGTGCCAGCAGCTATTCGGACCCACATCTCTATGGCTACCCCTTC. This codes for CASSYSDPHLYGYPF. The entire variable domain, with the rest obtained from reference TRBV7-9 and TRBJ1-2, is as follows: DTGVSQNPRHKITKRGQNVTFRCDPISEHNRLYWYRQTLGQGPEFLTYFQNEAQLEKSRLLSDRFSAERPKGSFSTLEIQRTEQGDSAMYLCASSYSDPHLYGYPFGSGTRLTVV.